The clone carrying this T cell receptor beta chain was picked up many times. What it binds is not known. The data were taken from a study of identical twins. Study-wide findings and caveats: High-abundance cord blood beta clonotypes had fewer insertions; memory repertoires showed none. Zero-insertion analyses were open to partial confounding by invariant MAIT and iNKT cells. Alpha sequences that were out-of-frame and twin-shared showed an excess of low generation probability.

Template switching created a universal primer site, and the cDNA included unique molecular identifiers. Each CDR3 protein is one row after TCRdb ran MiXCR on the 5' RACE reads. The sample has some 240,000 distinct CDR3 sequences, roughly 10% seen once. This CDR3 is 13 amino acids long. CDR1 and CDR2 (germline): SQVTM, ANQGSEA. V was clipped by 3 bases and J by 4 bases, with 7 bases between them. Sequencing was carried out using memory T cells sorted from blood. The chain carries TRBV29-1 and TRBJ2-6, with D unresolved. This TCR derives from a middle-aged man in good health. CDR3 amino acids: CSVDKSGANVLTF. The CDR3 nucleotides read TGCAGCGTTGATAAGTCCGGGGCCAACGTCCTGACTTTC.